This TCR beta chain comes out of a study of blood T cells in healthy people across ages. General study points: Aged donors had fewer naive CD4+ cells and lower diversity than long-lived donors.

The use of a sample-barcoded 5' primer and a J-beta primer mix characterized a second PCR of roughly 6 to 11 cycles. MiXCR, run by TCRdb on the 5' RACE reads, gives a single entry per CDR3 protein. The sample consists of roughly 800,000 distinct CDR3 sequences, roughly 25% of them appearing once. A remark on this clonotype: What it binds is not known.

With 0 bases removed from V and 3 bases from J, the gap between germline ends came to 9 bases. Germline loops: CDR1 SGHRS, CDR2 YFSETQ. CDR3 length: 15 residues. Separately, the same data were catalogued under a study of T cells of mothers and their children.

Sequenced: blood. V usage is TRBV5-1 and J usage is TRBJ2-2; D remains unclear. The sequence was collected from a boy aged 5 to 17 in good health. DNA for the CDR3: TGCGCCAGCAGCTTGGATCTCGGCGACACCGGGGAGCTGTTTTTT. It is translated as CASSLDLGDTGELFF.